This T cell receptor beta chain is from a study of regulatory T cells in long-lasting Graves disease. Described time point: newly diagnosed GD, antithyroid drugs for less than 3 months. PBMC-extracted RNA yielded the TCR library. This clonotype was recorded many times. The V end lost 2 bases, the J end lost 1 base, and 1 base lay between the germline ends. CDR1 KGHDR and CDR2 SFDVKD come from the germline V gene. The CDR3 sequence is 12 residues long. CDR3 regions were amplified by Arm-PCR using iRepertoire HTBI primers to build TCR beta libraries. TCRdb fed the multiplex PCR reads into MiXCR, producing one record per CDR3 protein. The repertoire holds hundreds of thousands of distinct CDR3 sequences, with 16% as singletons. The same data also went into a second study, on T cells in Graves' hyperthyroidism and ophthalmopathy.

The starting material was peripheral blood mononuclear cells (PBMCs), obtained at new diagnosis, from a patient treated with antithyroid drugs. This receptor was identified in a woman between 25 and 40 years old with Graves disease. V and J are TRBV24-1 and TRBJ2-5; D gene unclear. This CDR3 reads CATSDSQETQYF. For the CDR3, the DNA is TGTGCCACCAGTGATTCCCAAGAGACCCAGTACTTC.